This T cell receptor beta chain was captured by sequencing in a study of T-cell reconstitution after alpha-beta-depleted transplantation in children. For TCRbeta, the library was prepared with unique molecular identifiers. One entry per CDR3 protein results from TCRdb running MiXCR on the PCR reads. The sample shows around 500,000 distinct CDR3 sequences, 23% of them seen only once. This clonotype was found many times. V lost 5 bases and J lost 5, with 15 bases in between. Germline loops: CDR1 DFQATT, CDR2 SNEGSKA (reference sequence). CDR3 size: 13 residues. The receptor's source is a boy under three years old who had a stem cell transplant for acute myeloid leukemia, so the T cells may come from the graft donor. The specimen comprised PBMCs, mostly from graft donor cells, sampled 360 days after TCRalphabeta/CD19-depleted stem cell transplant. This chain joins TRBV20-1 and TRBJ1-1; possible D gene TRBD1, 6 bases. The CDR3 coding sequence is TGCAGTGCTGCAGCCGCGGGGGCGACTGAAGCTTTCTTT. The encoded protein is CSAAAAGATEAFF.